A single sample is the source of the 32 T cell receptor beta chains below, sequenced in a study of CD8+ T cells in alopecia areata. RNA was extracted and reverse transcribed into cDNA as the sequencing template. Sequencing was performed with immunoSEQ multiplex PCR; in TCRdb, only in-frame clones are kept and a portion is missing. The sample contains some 170,000 clones, about 66% of which appear only once. This material consisted of CD8+ T cells sorted from blood, taken at week 0. Receptors were obtained from a human donor with alopecia areata.

The CDR3 DNA is TGCGCCAGCAGCCAGGATAGGACTAGCGGGGGCGTCGGCTACAATGAGCAGTTCTTC. Its protein is CASSQDRTSGGVGYNEQFF. This chain links TRBV4-1 with TRBJ2-1; 13 nucleotides line up with TRBD2. With V trimmed by 3 bases and J by 3 bases, 11 bases remained unmatched. Germline CDR1 is MGHRA and CDR2 is YSYEKL. CDR3 size: 19 residues.

Points on this clone: Distinct nucleotide sequences in the sample also encode this CDR3. The chain employs TRBV6-5 and TRBJ2-1, with 10 bases identical to TRBD2. The CDR3 is 15 residues long. V gave up 3 bases and J gave up 4 bases; unmatched junction bases: 3. CDR1 is MNHEY, CDR2 SVGAGI, per germline. CDR3 sequence (DNA): TGTGCCAGCAGTTATTCTAGCGGGGGTTACAATGAGCAGTTCTTC. It yields the protein CASSYSSGGYNEQFF.

This sequence joins TRBV7-9 and TRBJ2-1, with D unresolved. The CDR3 has 11 amino acids. From germline, CDR1 is SEHNR and CDR2 FQNEAQ (reference sequence). With 1 base removed from V and 10 bases from J, the gap between germline ends came to 5 bases. The CDR3 sequence: CASSLETEQFF. Here the CDR3 DNA reads TGTGCCAGCAGCTTAGAGACGGAGCAGTTCTTC.

This chain connects TRBV5-5 to TRBJ1-2; D may be TRBD1 (6 bases). V was cut by 0 bases and J by 7 bases, with 19 bases left in between. The germline V gene encodes CDR1 SGHKS and CDR2 YYEKEE (reference sequence). The CDR3 has 16 amino acids. The CDR3 is CASSLVDFVGGLGYTF. The CDR3 bases are TGTGCCAGCAGCTTGGTAGATTTTGTCGGGGGGCTTGGCTACACCTTC.

In this sample, this clone turned up a few times. The chain carries TRBV13 and TRBJ2-7; a possible D gene is TRBD1 (5 bases). V dropped 5 bases and J dropped 3 bases, with 14 bases sitting between them. The CDR3 is made up of 14 amino acids. Germline lookup yields CDR1 PRHDT and CDR2 FYEKMQ (reference sequence). The CDR3 coding sequence is TGTGCCAGCAGCCAGGTGGGGCAAAACTACGAGCAGTACTTC. Residues: CASSQVGQNYEQYF.

The chain recombines TRBV29-1 with TRBJ1-1; D is perhaps TRBD1 (6 bases). Germline lookup yields CDR1 SQVTM and CDR2 ANQGSEA. V gave up 7 bases and J gave up 1 base, with 16 bases separating them. This CDR3 contains 14 residues. As DNA, the CDR3 is TGCAGCGCTTATACAGGGATGTGGAACACTGAAGCTTTCTTT. It codes for CSAYTGMWNTEAFF.

DNA of the CDR3: TGTGCCAGCAGTTTAACAGGGGGATTCTATGGCTACACCTTC. It translates to CASSLTGGFYGYTF. The rearrangement uses TRBV27 and TRBJ1-2; 8 nucleotides agree with TRBD1. Germline assignment: CDR1 MNHEY and CDR2 SMNVEV (reference sequence). V shed 2 bases, J shed 4 bases, and the junction held 3 bases outside the gene matches. The CDR3 contains 14 residues.

This sequence joins TRBV29-1 and TRBJ2-2; D is undetermined. The germline V gene has CDR1 SQVTM and CDR2 ANQGSEA. V shed 8 bases and J shed 0 bases, with 10 bases lying between them. The CDR3 runs 13 residues. CDR3 bases: TGCAGCAGCCCTGGTCCGAACACCGGGGAGCTGTTTTTT. Its protein is CSSPGPNTGELFF.

The chain combines TRBV15 with TRBJ2-5; TRBD1 matches at 10 bases. The CDR3 consists of 18 residues. Germline V CDR1 and CDR2: LNHNV, YYDKDF (reference sequence). Germline trimming cut 3 bases from V and 0 bases from J; bases unmatched to any gene: 10. The CDR3 region has the DNA TGTGCCACCAGCAGGTCAAGTGTGGGACAGGGGTACCAAGAGACCCAGTACTTC. Translating gives CATSRSSVGQGYQETQYF.

J is TRBJ1-1 and V is TRBV5-5, with D possibly being TRBD1 (6 bases). The CDR3 has 14 residues. Germline-derived CDR1 and CDR2 are SGHKS and YYEKEE (reference sequence). Trimming pared 1 base from V and 1 base from J, leaving 8 bases between. For the CDR3, the DNA is TGTGCCAGCAGCTTGAAGGACAGGAACACTGAAGCTTTCTTT. This codes for CASSLKDRNTEAFF.

This clone has more than one count but fewer than ten. Other DNA variants within this sample encode the same CDR3. The CDR3 sequence is CASSLASGYEQYF. In DNA, the CDR3 is TGCGCCAGCAGCTTGGCCTCAGGTTACGAGCAGTACTTC. The genes are TRBV5-1 and TRBJ2-7; no reliable D call. Looked up from germline, CDR1 is SGHRS and CDR2 is YFSETQ. The CDR3 spans 13 residues. Trimming pared 0 bases from V and 4 bases from J, leaving 8 bases between.

This clone appeared once. The chain couples TRBV6-6 to TRBJ2-1, with 11 bases that match TRBD2. The CDR3 spans 15 residues. The trim removed 4 bases at V and 4 bases at J, leaving 3 bases unmatched. CDR1 MNHNY and CDR2 SVGAGI come from the germline V gene (reference sequence). The CDR3 spells CASSFSSGGYNEQFF. The CDR3 coding sequence is TGTGCCAGCAGTTTTTCTAGCGGGGGGTACAATGAGCAGTTCTTC.

Here the CDR3 DNA reads TGCGCCAGCAGCATGAAGACGGATCTGAACACTGAAGCTTTCTTT. Protein: CASSMKTDLNTEAFF. This rearrangement joins TRBV5-1 to TRBJ1-1; D remains unclear. This CDR3 comprises 15 residues. V lost 4 bases to trimming and J lost 0 bases, with 13 bases between them. Germline values: CDR1 SGHRS, CDR2 YFSETQ.

The chain carries TRBV9 and TRBJ1-1; D perhaps matches TRBD1 (5 bases). V shed 7 bases and J shed 1 base, with 11 bases lying between them. The CDR3 is made up of 13 amino acids. Looked up from germline, CDR1 is SGDLS and CDR2 is YYNGEE. The CDR3 DNA follows: TGTGCCAGCGGGGCCCAGGGGAACACTGAAGCTTTCTTT. This gives the protein CASGAQGNTEAFF. The variable domain in full, completed from reference TRBV9 and TRBJ1-1, reads DSGVTQTPKHLITATGQRVTLRCSPRSGDLSVYWYQQSLDQGLQFLIQYYNGEERAKGNILERFSAQQFPDLHSELNLSSLELGDSALYFCASGAQGNTEAFFGQGTRLTVV.

The chain links TRBV29-1 to TRBJ1-2, with no clear D. CDR1 and CDR2 (germline): SQVTM, ANQGSEA. With 0 bases removed from V and 1 base from J, the gap between germline ends came to 6 bases. This CDR3 has 13 amino acids. CDR3 nucleotides: TGCAGCGTTGAAGATCGGTATAACTATGGCTACACCTTC. This gives the protein CSVEDRYNYGYTF.

The chain combines TRBV7-2 with TRBJ1-2; TRBD1 agrees at 11 bases. The J segment lost 8 bases and the V segment lost 5 bases, leaving 13 bases of the junction unmatched. CDR3 length equals 16 residues. Per the germline V gene, CDR1 is SGHTA and CDR2 is FQGNSA. In DNA, the CDR3 is TGTGCCAGCAGCGGGGACAGGGGGACACCCTTGGAAGGCTACACCTTC. Its protein product is CASSGDRGTPLEGYTF. Full variable domain (missing parts from reference TRBV7-2 and TRBJ1-2): GAGVSQSPSNKVTEKGKDVELRCDPISGHTALYWYRQSLGQGLEFLIYFQGNSAPDKSGLPSDRFSAERTGGSVSTLTIQRTQQEDSAVYLCASSGDRGTPLEGYTFGSGTRLTVV.

This clone occurred a few times. The gene calls are TRBV29-1 and TRBJ2-5; D is unclear. V was clipped by 1 base and J by 4 bases, with 13 bases between them. CDR3 size: 14 residues. CDR1 and CDR2 from the germline V gene are SQVTM and ANQGSEA. The CDR3 nucleotides read TGCAGCGTTGAAGGCCGTACTTTTGGAGAGACCCAGTACTTC. This sequence encodes CSVEGRTFGETQYF.

The rearrangement joins TRBV2 to TRBJ1-1, with no clear D. V lost 6 bases and J lost 1, with 15 bases in between. Germline CDR1 reads SNHLY; CDR2 reads FYNNEI. The CDR3 is 15 amino acids. CDR3 DNA sequence: TGTGCCAGCAGGGATGAGCCCACCGGGAACACTGAAGCTTTCTTT. It encodes CASRDEPTGNTEAFF.

The chain links TRBV6-5 to TRBJ2-7, with D possibly being TRBD1 or TRBD2 (5 bases each). In germline, CDR1 is MNHEY, CDR2 SVGAGI. The length of the CDR3 is 16 residues. Trimming cost V 0 bases and J 3 bases, with 15 bases left between them. CDR3 in amino acids: CASSYSGRRGIYEQYF. The CDR3 bases are TGTGCCAGCAGTTACTCGGGACGAAGGGGTATCTACGAGCAGTACTTC.

The CDR3 DNA follows: TGTGCCAGCAGCACTCATGGCCGCCTCTACGAGCAGTACTTC. Translation gives CASSTHGRLYEQYF. V is TRBV7-2 and J is TRBJ2-7; D gene ambiguous. Germline V lookup: CDR1 SGHTA, CDR2 FQGNSA. The CDR3 spans 14 residues. The V and J ends lost 5 bases and 3 bases respectively, with 14 bases between them.

The chain uses TRBV27 and TRBJ2-1; the D gene is possibly TRBD2 (5 bases). The CDR3 has 12 residues. V lost 5 bases and J lost 7, with 9 bases in between. In germline, CDR1 is MNHEY, CDR2 SMNVEV (reference sequence). The CDR3 DNA follows: TGTGCCAGCAGTGGGAGACGAAATGAGCAGTTCTTC. This translates into CASSGRRNEQFF.

This clone has only a few counts. The V call is TRBV18, the J call TRBJ1-1, with 10 bases matching TRBD1. Germline values: CDR1 KGHSH, CDR2 LQKENI. The CDR3 has 16 amino acids. The V segment lost 3 bases and the J segment 3 bases; nucleotides outside the gene matches: 7. CDR3 protein: CASSPDRGPYYTEAFF. The CDR3 coding sequence is TGTGCCAGCTCACCTGACAGGGGGCCGTATTACACTGAAGCTTTCTTT.

This clone has only one observation. The chain recombines TRBV5-1 with TRBJ2-1, with D possibly being TRBD1 (5 bases). Trimming removed 7 bases at V and 3 bases at J, with 23 bases between. Germline CDR1 is SGHRS and CDR2 is YFSETQ. The length of the CDR3 is 17 residues. CDR3 in DNA: TGCGCCAGCGCCCGGTTGGGTGGGGCCAGGGACTACAATGAGCAGTTCTTC. It yields the protein CASARLGGARDYNEQFF.

The chain couples TRBV4-1 to TRBJ2-7; maybe TRBD1 (6 bases). The V and J ends lost 1 base and 5 bases respectively, with 12 bases between them. Per germline, CDR1 MGHRA and CDR2 YSYEKL. The length of the CDR3 is 14 residues. CDR3 DNA sequence: TGCGCCAGCAGCCAAGCATGGGGGCGCGACGAGCAGTACTTC. Translation gives CASSQAWGRDEQYF.

V and J are TRBV5-1 and TRBJ2-7, with a possible D match to TRBD2 (6 bases). The length of the CDR3 is 14 residues. V lost 4 bases and J lost 3, with 14 bases in between. Germline V gene lookup returns CDR1 SGHRS and CDR2 YFSETQ. Written as DNA, the CDR3 is TGCGCCAGCAGCCCGTCGCCGGGACTCTACGAGCAGTACTTC. Translation gives CASSPSPGLYEQYF.

Of note for this clone: This sample also contains other DNA sequences that code for the same CDR3. V is TRBV5-1 and J is TRBJ1-1; TRBD1 matches 9 bases. With 3 bases clipped from V and 8 bases from J, the junction kept 2 bases outside the gene matches. The CDR3 spans 12 residues. Germline V gives CDR1 SGHRS, CDR2 YFSETQ. CDR3 sequence (DNA): TGCGCCAGCAGCTGGGGGACAGGGGAAGCTTTCTTT. Encoded protein: CASSWGTGEAFF.

The chain has TRBV14 and TRBJ1-1; a weak D match, TRBD1 (6 bases). The CDR3 extends over 14 amino acids. Germline V gives CDR1 SGHDN, CDR2 FVKESK. V gave up 4 bases and J gave up 0 bases, with 9 bases separating them. The CDR3 nucleotides are TGTGCCAGCAGCCTGAGGACAGTGAACACTGAAGCTTTCTTT. The encoded protein is CASSLRTVNTEAFF.

The chain couples TRBV5-6 to TRBJ2-7, with D uncertain. Germline loops: CDR1 SGHDT, CDR2 YYEEEE. V was clipped by 2 bases and J by 5 bases, with 11 bases between them. The CDR3 has 13 amino acids. CDR3 region: CASSFGEVHEQYF. The CDR3 DNA reads as TGTGCCAGCAGCTTTGGTGAGGTTCACGAGCAGTACTTC.

CDR3: CATMGGLTEQFF. In DNA form, the CDR3 reads TGTGCCACCATGGGAGGCCTCACGGAGCAGTTCTTC. The V gene is TRBV15, the J gene TRBJ2-1; a weak D match, TRBD2 (6 bases). Germline loops: CDR1 LNHNV, CDR2 YYDKDF (reference sequence). Deletions cut 7 bases from V and 10 bases from J, with 14 bases between. This CDR3 has 12 residues.

The CDR3 reads CAWSSGSAQPQHF. The CDR3 DNA reads TGTGCCTGGAGTTCAGGGTCAGCTCAGCCCCAGCATTTT. The rearrangement links TRBV30 to TRBJ1-5; D might be TRBD1 (5 bases). The CDR3 contains 13 residues. From germline, CDR1 is GTSNPN and CDR2 SVGIG (reference sequence). Trimming shortened V by 2 bases and J by 6 bases, and 11 bases separated the two germline ends. Supplemented by reference TRBV30 and TRBJ1-5, the full variable domain reads SQTIHQWPATLVQPVGSPLSLECTVEGTSNPNLYWYRQAAGRGLQLLFYSVGIGQISSEVPQNLSASRPQDRQFILSSKKLLLSDSGFYLCAWSSGSAQPQHFGDGTRLSIL.

The rearrangement links TRBV13 to TRBJ2-3; the match to TRBD2 covers 9 bases. The CDR3 consists of 15 residues. Germline CDR1 reads PRHDT; CDR2 reads FYEKMQ (reference sequence). V shed 2 bases and J 6 bases; nucleotides not matched to a gene: 6. CDR3 in amino acids: CASSLPSGEGDTQYF. The CDR3 DNA reads TGTGCCAGCAGCTTACCTAGCGGGGAAGGGGATACGCAGTATTTT. Combining the CDR3 with reference TRBV13 and TRBJ2-3 gives the whole variable domain AAGVIQSPRHLIKEKRETATLKCYPIPRHDTVYWYQQGPGQDPQFLISFYEKMQSDKGSIPDRFSAQQFSDYHSELNMSSLELGDSALYFCASSLPSGEGDTQYFGPGTRLTVL.

The V gene is TRBV7-9, the J gene TRBJ1-1; D is unresolved. Trimming removed 5 bases at V and 1 base at J, with 8 bases between. This CDR3 region has 13 residues. Looked up from germline, CDR1 is SEHNR and CDR2 is FQNEAQ (reference sequence). This CDR3 is CASSRGTNTEAFF. The CDR3 nucleotides read TGTGCCAGCAGCCGCGGCACGAACACTGAAGCTTTCTTT.